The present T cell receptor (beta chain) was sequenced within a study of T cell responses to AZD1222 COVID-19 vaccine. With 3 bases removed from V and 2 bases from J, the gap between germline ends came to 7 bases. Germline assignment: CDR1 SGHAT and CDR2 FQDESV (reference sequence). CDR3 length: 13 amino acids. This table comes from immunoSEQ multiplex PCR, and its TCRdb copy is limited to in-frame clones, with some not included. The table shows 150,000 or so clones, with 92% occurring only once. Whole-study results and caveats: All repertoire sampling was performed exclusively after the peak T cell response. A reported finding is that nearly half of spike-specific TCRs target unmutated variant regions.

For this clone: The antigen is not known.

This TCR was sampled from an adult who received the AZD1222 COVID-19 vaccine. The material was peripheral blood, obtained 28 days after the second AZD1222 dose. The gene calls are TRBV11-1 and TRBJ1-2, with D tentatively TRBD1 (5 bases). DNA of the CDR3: TGTGCCAGCAGCTTTGGGGGGAACTATGGCTACACCTTC. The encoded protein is CASSFGGNYGYTF.